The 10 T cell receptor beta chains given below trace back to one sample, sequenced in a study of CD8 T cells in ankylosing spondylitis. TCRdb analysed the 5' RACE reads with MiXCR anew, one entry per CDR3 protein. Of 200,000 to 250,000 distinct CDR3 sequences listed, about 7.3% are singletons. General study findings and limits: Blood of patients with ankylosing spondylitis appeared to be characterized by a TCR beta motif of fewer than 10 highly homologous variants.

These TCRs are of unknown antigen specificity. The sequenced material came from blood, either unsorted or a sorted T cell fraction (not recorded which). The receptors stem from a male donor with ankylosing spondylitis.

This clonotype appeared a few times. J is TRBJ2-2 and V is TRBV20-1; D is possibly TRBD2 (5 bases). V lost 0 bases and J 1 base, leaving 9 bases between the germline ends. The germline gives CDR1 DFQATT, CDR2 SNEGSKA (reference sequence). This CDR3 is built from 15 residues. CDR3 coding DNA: TGCAGTGCTAGAGAGGCTAGCTGGAACACCGGGGAGCTGTTTTTT. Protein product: CSAREASWNTGELFF.

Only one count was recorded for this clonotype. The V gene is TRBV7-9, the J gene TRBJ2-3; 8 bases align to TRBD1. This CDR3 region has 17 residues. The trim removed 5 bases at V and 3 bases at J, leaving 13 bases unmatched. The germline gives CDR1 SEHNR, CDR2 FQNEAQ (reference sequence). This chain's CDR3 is CASSPDREGILTDTQYF. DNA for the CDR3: TGTGCCAGCAGCCCGGACAGGGAAGGTATCTTGACAGATACGCAGTATTTT.

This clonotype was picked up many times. The CDR3 DNA reads TGTGCCAGCAGTAGTACACTCTCCTACGAGCAGTACTTC. Residues: CASSSTLSYEQYF. This chain links TRBV7-9 with TRBJ2-7; no definite D call. The CDR3 runs 13 residues. Germline V lookup: CDR1 SEHNR, CDR2 FQNEAQ (reference sequence). V was cut by 6 bases and J by 0 bases, with 9 bases left in between.

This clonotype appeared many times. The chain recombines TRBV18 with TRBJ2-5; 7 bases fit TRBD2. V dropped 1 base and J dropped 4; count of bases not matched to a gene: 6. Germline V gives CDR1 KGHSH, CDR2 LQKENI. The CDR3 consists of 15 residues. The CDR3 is CASSPQAAGIETQYF. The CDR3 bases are TGTGCCAGCTCACCACAAGCAGCGGGGATAGAGACCCAGTACTTC.

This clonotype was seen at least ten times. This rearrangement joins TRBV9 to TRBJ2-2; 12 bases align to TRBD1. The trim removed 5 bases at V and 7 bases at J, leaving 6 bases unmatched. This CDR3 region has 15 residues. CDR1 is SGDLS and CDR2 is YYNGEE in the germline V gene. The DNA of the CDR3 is TGTGCCAGCAGGCCGGGACAGGGGGCGATCGGGGAGCTGTTTTTT. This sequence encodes CASRPGQGAIGELFF.

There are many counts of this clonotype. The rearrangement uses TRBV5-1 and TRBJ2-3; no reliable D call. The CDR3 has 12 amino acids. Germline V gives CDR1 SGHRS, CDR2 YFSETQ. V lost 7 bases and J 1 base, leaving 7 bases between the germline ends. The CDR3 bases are TGCGCCAGCTCTGGGGGCACAGATACGCAGTATTTT. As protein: CASSGGTDTQYF. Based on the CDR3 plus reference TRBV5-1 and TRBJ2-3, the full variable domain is KAGVTQTPRYLIKTRGQQVTLSCSPISGHRSVSWYQQTPGQGLQFLFEYFSETQRNKGNFPGRFSGRQFSNSRSEMNVSTLELGDSALYLCASSGGTDTQYFGPGTRLTVL.

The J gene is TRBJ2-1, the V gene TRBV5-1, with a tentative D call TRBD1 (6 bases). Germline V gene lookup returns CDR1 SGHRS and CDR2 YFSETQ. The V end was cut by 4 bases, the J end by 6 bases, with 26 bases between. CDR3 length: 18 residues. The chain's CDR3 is CASSGTRDTDFIFNEQFF. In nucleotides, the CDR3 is TGCGCCAGCAGCGGGACCCGGGACACCGATTTTATTTTCAATGAGCAGTTCTTC.

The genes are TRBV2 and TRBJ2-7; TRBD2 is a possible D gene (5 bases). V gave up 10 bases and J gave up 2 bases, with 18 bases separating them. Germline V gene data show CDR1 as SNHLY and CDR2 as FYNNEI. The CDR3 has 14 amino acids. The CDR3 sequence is CAIYSGKEPYEQYF. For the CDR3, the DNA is TGTGCCATATACTCGGGGAAAGAACCCTACGAGCAGTACTTC.

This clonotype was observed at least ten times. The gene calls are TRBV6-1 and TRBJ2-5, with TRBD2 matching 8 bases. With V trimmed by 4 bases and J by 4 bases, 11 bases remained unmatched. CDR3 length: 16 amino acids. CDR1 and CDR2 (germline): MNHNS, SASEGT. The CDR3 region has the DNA TGTGCCAGCAGTGGAGGGCTAGCGGGCCCACGAGAGACCCAGTACTTC. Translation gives CASSGGLAGPRETQYF.

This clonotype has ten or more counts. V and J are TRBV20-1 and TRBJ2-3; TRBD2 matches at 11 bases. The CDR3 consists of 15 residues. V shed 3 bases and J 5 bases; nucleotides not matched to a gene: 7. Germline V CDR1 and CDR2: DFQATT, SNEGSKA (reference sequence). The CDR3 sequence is CSARGSGRAQDTQYF. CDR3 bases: TGCAGTGCTAGGGGTAGCGGGAGGGCCCAAGATACGCAGTATTTT.